One TCR beta chain is described in this entry. The data belong to a study of T cells after yellow fever vaccination. TCRdb re-analysed the 5' RACE reads in MiXCR, keeping a single row per CDR3 protein. The repertoire has hundreds of thousands of distinct CDR3 sequences, 15% to 20% of them found once; the top ten carry more than 13%. The starting material was PBMCs, obtained 15 days after the yellow fever booster vaccination. The sequence was obtained from a man aged 25 to 40 who received the YFV17D yellow fever vaccine.

CDR3: CASHQGPRSSPLHF. For the CDR3, the DNA is TGTGCCAGCCACCAAGGCCCTAGGTCTTCACCCCTCCACTTT. The V gene is TRBV12-3 or TRBV12-4, the J gene TRBJ1-6; no clear D. Trimming pared 8 bases from V and 9 bases from J, leaving 17 bases between. The CDR3 has 14 amino acids.